The 29 T cell receptor beta chains in this list originate from one sample, sequenced in a study of Ad26.COV2.S vaccination and SARS-CoV-2 variants (dated by TCRdb to the early 2020s). The meaning of the sample's treatment or condition label: 19 received Ad26.COV2.S at low or high dose, single or two shots; roughly five received placebo; per-sample allocation not given. For vaccine and placebo recipients, the sequenced repertoires came from samples collected on day 63 after the first injection. Libraries were built with the immunoSEQ multiplex PCR assay. TCRdb took this table from immuneACCESS and kept in-frame rearrangements with V and J called. Such tables lack part of the clones; where checked against another copy, unresolved V genes explain under half of the gap, and the rest is unexplained. This sample holds hundreds of thousands of clones; 89% were observed only once. The ten largest clones add up to 2.5% to 3% of the sample.

The sample in question was peripheral blood, obtained in a trial of Ad26.COV2.S vaccine versus placebo. These receptors were collected from a person aged 18 to 59 who received the Ad26.COV2.S COVID-19 vaccine or a placebo.

This clone has only one observation. The chain links TRBV30 to TRBJ2-3; D is perhaps TRBD1 (6 bases). Germline assignment: CDR1 GTSNPN and CDR2 SVGIG (reference sequence). The CDR3 consists of 14 residues. V lost 1 base and J 0 bases, leaving 8 bases between the germline ends. CDR3 coding DNA: TGTGCCTGGAGTGGGGGGCTGAGCACAGATACGCAGTATTTT. It encodes CAWSGGLSTDTQYF.

This clone turned up a few times. V usage is TRBV6-2 or TRBV6-3 and J usage is TRBJ2-7; D is unresolved. CDR3 length equals 14 residues. Germline assignment: CDR1 MNHEY and CDR2 SVGEGT. V was shortened by 2 bases and J by 0 bases, with 8 bases between the two germline ends. In DNA, the CDR3 is TGTGCCAGCAGTTACCGGCAGATCTCCTACGAGCAGTACTTC. The encoded protein is CASSYRQISYEQYF.

V usage is TRBV3-1 (or the pseudogene TRBV3-2) and J usage is TRBJ1-2; D remains ambiguous. Germline-derived CDR1 and CDR2 are LGHDT and YNNKEL (reference sequence). The V and J ends lost 0 bases and 5 bases respectively, with 13 bases between them. This CDR3 spans 15 amino acids. The CDR3 nucleotides are TGTGCCAGCAGCCAAGATCATTCGGACTATTATGGCTACACCTTC. Translation: CASSQDHSDYYGYTF.

The chain employs TRBV2 and TRBJ1-1, with 8 bases fitting TRBD1. V was clipped by 0 bases and J by 1 base; unmatched bases: 7. This CDR3 is 17 amino acids long. The V gene's germline CDR1 is SNHLY and CDR2 FYNNEI. The CDR3, as DNA: TGTGCCAGCAGTGAAGCGCTTCCCGACAGGGGGAACACTGAAGCTTTCTTT. Translating gives CASSEALPDRGNTEAFF.

The gene calls are TRBV7-8 and TRBJ2-6; no clear D gene. Germline CDR1 and CDR2: SGHVS and FQNEAQ. This CDR3 is 15 amino acids long. The V and J ends lost 0 bases and 4 bases respectively, with 7 bases between them. The CDR3 is CASSLALRGANVLTF. CDR3 bases: TGTGCCAGCAGCTTAGCCCTCCGCGGGGCCAACGTCCTGACTTTC.

J is TRBJ1-2 and V is TRBV6-6; D is possibly TRBD1 (5 bases). Trimming stripped 8 bases from V and 4 bases from J, with 20 bases between. Germline assignment: CDR1 MNHNY and CDR2 SVGAGI (reference sequence). This CDR3 is built from 15 residues. CDR3 bases: TGTGCCAGCGAATACTGGGGGGGAGAGGCCTATGGCTACACCTTC. It codes for CASEYWGGEAYGYTF.

The rearrangement joins TRBV24-1 to TRBJ2-3, with D tentatively TRBD2 (7 bases). The germline CDR1 and CDR2 sequences are KGHDR and SFDVKD. V shed 6 bases and J shed 5 bases, with 17 bases lying between them. The CDR3 is 15 amino acids. The CDR3 DNA reads as TGTGCCACCAGTAGAAGGGGGGGGCTAGGAGATACGCAGTATTTT. Its translation is CATSRRGGLGDTQYF.

The genes are TRBV7-3 and TRBJ2-1, with D perhaps matching TRBD2 (5 bases). CDR1 SGHTA and CDR2 FQGTGA come from the germline V gene. V was clipped by 0 bases and J by 7 bases, with 16 bases between them. The CDR3 totals 16 residues. CDR3 sequence reads: CASSLTFASGGNEQFF. CDR3 in DNA: TGTGCCAGCAGCTTAACGTTTGCCAGCGGAGGTAATGAGCAGTTCTTC.

V gene TRBV18 combines with J gene TRBJ2-7; TRBD1 aligns across 10 bases. V lost 8 bases to trimming and J lost 9 bases; unmatched junction nucleotides: 16. The CDR3 totals 15 residues. CDR1 is KGHSH and CDR2 is LQKENI in the germline V gene. In DNA form, the CDR3 reads TGTGCCAGCACCCAGGGACAGGGGACCTCCGCGGTGCAGTACGTC. Translated, it gives CASTQGQGTSAVQYV.

This clone turned up a few times. The J gene is TRBJ2-2, the V gene TRBV5-4; TRBD1 matches at 8 bases. Per germline, CDR1 SGHNT and CDR2 YYREEE (reference sequence). The CDR3 extends over 15 amino acids. Trimming at V came to 6 bases and at J to 3 bases, leaving 7 bases not matched to a gene. CDR3 protein: CASTFRGLDTGELFF. CDR3 sequence (DNA): TGTGCCAGCACCTTCAGGGGGCTTGACACCGGGGAGCTGTTTTTT.

At least ten counts were recorded for this clone. The genes are TRBV7-3 and TRBJ2-3; TRBD1 or TRBD2 may be the D gene (7 bases each). Per the germline V gene, CDR1 is SGHTA and CDR2 is FQGTGA. The CDR3 covers 16 residues. Trimming shortened V by 0 bases and J by 4 bases, and 14 bases separated the two germline ends. CDR3 in DNA: TGTGCCAGCAGCTTAACCCTCCAGGGGGGGGCAGATACGCAGTATTTT. The encoded protein is CASSLTLQGGADTQYF. The whole variable domain, remainder taken from reference TRBV7-3 and TRBJ2-3, is GAGVSQTPSNKVTEKGKYVELRCDPISGHTALYWYRQSLGQGPEFLIYFQGTGAADDSGLPNDRFFAVRPEGSVSTLKIQRTERGDSAVYLCASSLTLQGGADTQYFGPGTRLTVL.

This rearrangement joins TRBV5-1 to TRBJ2-2, with unresolved D. V was clipped by 5 bases and J by 3 bases, with 11 bases between them. The CDR3 runs to 14 residues. The germline CDR1 and CDR2 sequences are SGHRS and YFSETQ. The CDR3, as DNA: TGCGCCAGCAGTCAGCGAACAGACACCGGGGAGCTGTTTTTT. As protein: CASSQRTDTGELFF.

The genes are TRBV4-1 and TRBJ2-4, with TRBD2 matching 11 bases. Germline-derived CDR1 and CDR2 are MGHRA and YSYEKL. The CDR3 loop spans 19 amino acids. The V gene end was trimmed by 6 bases and the J gene end by 0 bases; junction bases not matched to a gene: 13. CDR3 amino acids: CASREGWLAGGLAKNIQYF. As DNA, the CDR3 is TGCGCCAGCAGAGAAGGATGGCTAGCGGGGGGTCTAGCCAAAAACATTCAGTACTTC.

The chain carries TRBV7-3 and TRBJ2-3, with D perhaps matching TRBD1 or TRBD2 (5 bases each). Germline CDR1 is SGHTA and CDR2 is FQGTGA. CDR3 length: 14 amino acids. V dropped 6 bases and J dropped 4 bases, with 14 bases sitting between them. In DNA, the CDR3 is TGTGCCAGCAGTCGTGGGGACCCGGCAGATACGCAGTATTTT. Its protein product is CASSRGDPADTQYF.

The chain recombines TRBV4-3 with TRBJ2-2; D is ambiguous. The CDR3 length is 17 residues. V lost 0 bases to trimming and J lost 4 bases, with 15 bases between them. Germline V gene lookup returns CDR1 LGHNA and CDR2 YSLEER. CDR3 residues: CASSQEWPASFTGELFF. DNA of the CDR3: TGCGCCAGCAGCCAAGAATGGCCAGCTTCTTTCACCGGGGAGCTGTTTTTT.

This clone has only one observation. This chain connects TRBV4-3 to TRBJ1-2; D not resolved. This CDR3 has 15 residues. Trimming removed 1 base at V and 5 bases at J, with 14 bases between. From germline, CDR1 is LGHNA and CDR2 YSLEER. CDR3 sequence: CASSQGAGARYGYTF. CDR3 DNA sequence: TGCGCCAGCAGCCAAGGGGCAGGAGCTCGTTATGGCTACACCTTC.

The chain joins TRBV7-2 to TRBJ2-5; no reliable D call. The germline V and J ends were trimmed by 5 bases and 4 bases, with 8 bases remaining between them. The CDR3 is 12 residues long. Germline loops: CDR1 SGHTA, CDR2 FQGNSA. The CDR3 sequence is CASSPQIETQYF. CDR3 in DNA: TGTGCCAGCAGCCCACAGATAGAGACCCAGTACTTC.

The V and J genes are TRBV5-1 and TRBJ1-6, with a tentative D call TRBD1 (6 bases). Trimming stripped 2 bases from V and 7 bases from J, with 13 bases between. Looked up from germline, CDR1 is SGHRS and CDR2 is YFSETQ. The CDR3 covers 15 residues. The CDR3: CASSFTGARNSPLHF. CDR3 bases: TGCGCCAGCAGCTTCACGGGGGCAAGAAATTCACCCCTCCACTTT.

The rearrangement uses TRBV4-1 and TRBJ1-5, with 7 bases identical to TRBD1. The V gene end was trimmed by 4 bases and the J gene end by 0 bases; junction bases not matched to a gene: 15. CDR1 MGHRA and CDR2 YSYEKL come from the germline V gene. The CDR3 runs 19 residues. The CDR3 region has the DNA TGCGCCAGCAGCCCCTGGGTCTTGTGGGACAGCGATAGCAATCAGCCCCAGCATTTT. Its protein product is CASSPWVLWDSDSNQPQHF.

V is TRBV6-5 and J is TRBJ2-3; D is unclear. Trimming cost V 2 bases and J 6 bases, with 15 bases left between them. CDR1 is MNHEY and CDR2 is SVGAGI in the germline V gene. The CDR3 covers 15 residues. The CDR3 coding sequence is TGTGCCAGCAGTTACGTAAGGGCCCACGGGGATACGCAGTATTTT. Amino acid sequence: CASSYVRAHGDTQYF.

The chain combines TRBV7-2 with TRBJ2-3; TRBD2 matches at 7 bases. CDR3 length: 17 residues. Germline trimming cut 0 bases from V and 2 bases from J; bases unmatched to any gene: 8. Germline V gene sequence: CDR1 SGHTA, CDR2 FQGNSA. CDR3 loop: CASSLAERESVTDTQYF. CDR3 DNA sequence: TGTGCCAGCAGCTTAGCCGAGCGGGAAAGCGTCACAGATACGCAGTATTTT.

V and J are TRBV4-3 and TRBJ1-1; unclear D gene. V dropped 1 base and J dropped 7 bases, with 13 bases sitting between them. Germline assignment: CDR1 LGHNA and CDR2 YSLEER. The CDR3 runs to 14 residues. Here the CDR3 reads CASSQVPPLGEAFF. DNA of the CDR3: TGCGCCAGCAGCCAAGTTCCCCCCCTGGGTGAAGCTTTCTTT.

J is TRBJ2-3 and V is TRBV2, with D unresolved. Germline loops: CDR1 SNHLY, CDR2 FYNNEI. The CDR3 contains 12 residues. V was shortened by 10 bases and J by 5 bases, with 13 bases between the two germline ends. This CDR3 reads CATHISRDTQYF. CDR3 nucleotide sequence: TGTGCCACCCACATCTCTCGAGATACGCAGTATTTT.

The chain employs TRBV9 and TRBJ1-5; no clear D gene. The CDR3 totals 15 residues. From germline, CDR1 is SGDLS and CDR2 YYNGEE. V was shortened by 4 bases and J by 5 bases, with 16 bases between the two germline ends. CDR3 loop: CASSSDGSSYQPQHF. CDR3 sequence (DNA): TGTGCCAGCAGCTCCGACGGATCTTCGTATCAGCCCCAGCATTTT.

The genes are TRBV27 and TRBJ1-2; 10 bases are shared with TRBD1. Per the germline V gene, CDR1 is MNHEY and CDR2 is SMNVEV (reference sequence). With 4 bases clipped from V and 6 bases from J, the junction kept 5 bases outside the gene matches. This CDR3 region has 14 residues. The CDR3 region has the DNA TGTGCCAGCAGTTCTGTGGGGACAGGGGATGGCTACACCTTC. It encodes CASSSVGTGDGYTF.

The chain employs TRBV11-2 and TRBJ1-2; a weak D match, TRBD1 (5 bases). There are 16 residues in the CDR3. Trimming cost V 4 bases and J 4 bases, with 19 bases left between them. CDR1 is SGHAT and CDR2 is FQNNGV in the germline V gene. For the CDR3, the DNA is TGTGCCAGCAGCTCGGCGAGGGTCTCAACAGGCTATGGCTACACCTTC. It encodes CASSSARVSTGYGYTF.

The rearrangement joins TRBV3-1 (or the pseudogene TRBV3-2) to TRBJ1-6, with D perhaps TRBD1 (6 bases). Germline V gene lookup returns CDR1 LGHDT and CDR2 YNNKEL (reference sequence). The CDR3 consists of 14 residues. V gave up 3 bases and J gave up 10 bases, with 13 bases separating them. CDR3 protein: CASSQGGLGSPLHF. DNA of the CDR3: TGTGCCAGCAGCCAGGGGGGGCTTGGGTCACCCCTCCACTTT.

This chain joins TRBV18 and TRBJ2-5; D is undetermined. Per the germline V gene, CDR1 is KGHSH and CDR2 is LQKENI. This CDR3 has 14 amino acids. V was shortened by 2 bases and J by 5 bases, with 12 bases between the two germline ends. In DNA, the CDR3 is TGTGCCAGCTCACCAAGCTCAGGCTTGGAGACCCAGTACTTC. Protein sequence: CASSPSSGLETQYF.

The chain employs TRBV14 and TRBJ1-5, with 9 bases lining up with TRBD1. CDR3 length: 17 residues. The V gene end was trimmed by 3 bases and the J gene end by 2 bases; junction bases not matched to a gene: 8. CDR1 and CDR2 from the germline V gene are SGHDN and FVKESK. CDR3 amino acids: CASSQGTGCFGNQPQHF. The CDR3 bases are TGTGCCAGCAGCCAGGGGACAGGGTGTTTTGGCAATCAGCCCCAGCATTTT.